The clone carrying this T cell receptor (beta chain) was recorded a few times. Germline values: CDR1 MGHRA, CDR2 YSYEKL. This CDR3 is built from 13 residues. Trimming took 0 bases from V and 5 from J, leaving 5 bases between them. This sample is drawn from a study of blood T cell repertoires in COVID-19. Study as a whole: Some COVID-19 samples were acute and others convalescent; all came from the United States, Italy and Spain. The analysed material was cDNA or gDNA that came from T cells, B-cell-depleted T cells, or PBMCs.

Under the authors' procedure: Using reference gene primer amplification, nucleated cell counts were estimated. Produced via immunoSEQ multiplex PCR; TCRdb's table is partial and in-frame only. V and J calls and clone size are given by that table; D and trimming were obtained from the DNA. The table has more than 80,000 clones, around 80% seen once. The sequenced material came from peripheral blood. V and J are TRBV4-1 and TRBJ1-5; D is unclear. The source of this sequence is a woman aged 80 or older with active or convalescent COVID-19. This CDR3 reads CASSQDPYQPQHF. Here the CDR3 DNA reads TGCGCCAGCAGCCAAGATCCCTATCAGCCCCAGCATTTT.